This TCR beta chain was observed in a study of T cell responses to AZD1222 COVID-19 vaccine. Notes on the study in general: Nearly half of spike-specific TCRs reportedly target unmutated variant regions. Researchers took repertoire samples only after the peak T cell response had come.

Details on this clone: The antigen is not known.

Germline CDR1 reads SGHVS; CDR2 reads FNYEAQ. The V and J ends lost 5 bases and 1 base respectively, with 11 bases between them. The CDR3 consists of 14 residues. Repertoires were generated with immunoSEQ multiplex PCR, while TCRdb's copy carries only in-frame clones and drops some. The repertoire holds approximately 150,000 clones, about 91% seen once, with around 0.99% in the top ten. Sequencing was performed on peripheral blood, taken 28 days after the second AZD1222 dose. The receptor was isolated from an adult who received the AZD1222 COVID-19 vaccine. The chain has TRBV7-6 and TRBJ1-1, with no clear D. In DNA, the CDR3 is TGTGCCAGCAGCATCGACCGAGGGAACACTGAAGCTTTCTTT. The encoded protein is CASSIDRGNTEAFF.